This TCR beta chain was captured by sequencing in a study of blood T cell repertoires in COVID-19. Clones were sequenced by immunoSEQ multiplex PCR, and TCRdb holds only the in-frame ones, with some missing. The data show fewer than 350,000 clones, with 70% to 90% seen just once and 5.5% to 7% held by the top ten. The junction had 7 bases not matched to a gene; V was cut back by 3 bases and J by 2 bases. In germline, CDR1 is SGDLS, CDR2 YYNGEE. This CDR3 is 16 amino acids long. The sequencing sample was made of PBMCs or T cells enriched from blood (not recorded which). The chain couples TRBV9 to TRBJ2-3; 9 bases are shared with TRBD2. The sequence came from a woman aged 40 to 50 who had recovered from COVID-19. CDR3 DNA sequence: TGTGCCAGCAGCGGCCCGGGACTAGCACCCACAGATACGCAGTATTTT. Translating it yields CASSGPGLAPTDTQYF.